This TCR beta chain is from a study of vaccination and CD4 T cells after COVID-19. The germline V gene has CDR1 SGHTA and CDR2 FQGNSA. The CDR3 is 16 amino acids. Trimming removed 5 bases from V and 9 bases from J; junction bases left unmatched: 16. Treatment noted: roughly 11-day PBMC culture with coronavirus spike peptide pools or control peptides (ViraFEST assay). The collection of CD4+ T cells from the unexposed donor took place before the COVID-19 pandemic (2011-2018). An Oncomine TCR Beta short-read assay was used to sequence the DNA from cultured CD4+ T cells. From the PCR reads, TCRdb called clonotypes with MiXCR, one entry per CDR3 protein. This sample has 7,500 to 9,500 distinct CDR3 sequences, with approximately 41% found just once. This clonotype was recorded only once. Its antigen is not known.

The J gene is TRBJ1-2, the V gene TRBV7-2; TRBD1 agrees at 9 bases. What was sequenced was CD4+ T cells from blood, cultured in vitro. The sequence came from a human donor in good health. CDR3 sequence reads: CASSIPGTGTGLRYTF. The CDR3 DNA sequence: TGTGCCAGCAGCATACCGGGCACCGGGACAGGGCTTCGCTACACCTTC.